The 24 T cell receptor beta chains listed next were all sequenced from one sample in a study of blood T cell repertoires in COVID-19. Method: immunoSEQ multiplex PCR; TCRdb's copy keeps in-frame clones and lacks some. The profile covers some 180,000 clones, with around 85% appearing a single time and about 14% taken by the ten largest. Sequencing was performed on peripheral blood. The origin of the receptors is a man aged 45-65 years who had recovered from COVID-19.

V is TRBV5-1 and J is TRBJ2-5; D remains ambiguous. The CDR3 runs to 13 residues. With 1 base removed from V and 5 bases from J, the gap between germline ends came to 9 bases. The germline CDR1 and CDR2 sequences are SGHRS and YFSETQ. CDR3 nucleotide sequence: TGCGCCAGCAGCTTGTTCTTAGAGGAGACCCAGTACTTC. This gives the protein CASSLFLEETQYF.

The rearrangement uses TRBV7-8 and TRBJ2-5; D uncertain. CDR3 length: 15 residues. Germline values: CDR1 SGHVS, CDR2 FQNEAQ. Trimming removed 5 bases from V and 5 bases from J, with 18 bases in between. CDR3 nucleotide sequence: TGTGCCAGCAGCCTAGGAGTTATCGGTCGGGAGACCCAGTACTTC. Translation gives CASSLGVIGRETQYF. Variable domain in full (rest from reference TRBV7-8 and TRBJ2-5): GAGVSQSPRYKVAKRGQDVALRCDPISGHVSLFWYQQALGQGPEFLTYFQNEAQLDKSGLPSDRFFAERPEGSVSTLKIQRTQQEDSAVYLCASSLGVIGRETQYFGPGTRLLVL.

The rearrangement joins TRBV18 to TRBJ1-1, with TRBD1 identical over 11 bases. This CDR3 is built from 16 residues. Germline CDR1 and CDR2: KGHSH and LQKENI. V dropped 3 bases and J dropped 0; count of bases not matched to a gene: 3. CDR3: CASSPQDRGLNTEAFF. DNA for the CDR3: TGTGCCAGCTCACCTCAGGACAGGGGGCTGAACACTGAAGCTTTCTTT. Filled out from reference TRBV18 and TRBJ1-1, the complete variable domain reads NAGVMQNPRHLVRRRGQEARLRCSPMKGHSHVYWYRQLPEEGLKFMVYLQKENIIDESGMPKERFSAEFPKEGPSILRIQQVVRGDSAAYFCASSPQDRGLNTEAFFGQGTRLTVV.

The chain recombines TRBV6-5 with TRBJ2-7; D gene uncertain. The ends were cut back, 5 bases at V and 8 bases at J, with 13 bases in the middle. Germline V gene lookup returns CDR1 MNHEY and CDR2 SVGAGI. The CDR3 length is 12 residues. The CDR3 region has the DNA TGTGCCAGCAGTACCACCCTCTATCAGCAGTACTTC. It is translated as CASSTTLYQQYF.

The V and J genes are TRBV28 and TRBJ2-7, with TRBD2 matching over 7 bases. Per the germline V gene, CDR1 is MDHEN and CDR2 is SYDVKM. The length of the CDR3 is 15 residues. The V segment lost 4 bases and the J segment 4 bases; nucleotides outside the gene matches: 10. CDR3 sequence reads: CASSSLGGGRYEQYF. The CDR3 nucleotides read TGTGCCAGCAGTTCCCTGGGCGGGGGTCGATACGAGCAGTACTTC. The variable domain in full, completed from reference TRBV28 and TRBJ2-7, reads DVKVTQSSRYLVKRTGEKVFLECVQDMDHENMFWYRQDPGLGLRLIYFSYDVKMKEKGDIPEGYSVSREKKERFSLILESASTNQTSMYLCASSSLGGGRYEQYFGPGTRLTVT.

This clone was seen a single time. This chain connects TRBV6-6 to TRBJ1-6; perhaps TRBD1 as D (6 bases). The CDR3 covers 13 residues. Germline CDR1 reads MNHNY; CDR2 reads SVGAGI (reference sequence). Trimming shortened V by 6 bases and J by 10 bases, and 13 bases separated the two germline ends. Written as DNA, the CDR3 is TGTGCCAGCAGCGACAGGCTACAATCACCCCTCCACTTT. Encoded protein: CASSDRLQSPLHF.

This chain connects TRBV27 to TRBJ1-4; maybe TRBD1 (6 bases). The V end lost 4 bases, the J end lost 1 base, and 10 bases lay between the germline ends. CDR3 length: 15 residues. Germline V lookup: CDR1 MNHEY, CDR2 SMNVEV (reference sequence). This chain's CDR3 is CASSSSRGTNEKLFF. CDR3 coding DNA: TGTGCCAGCAGTTCCAGCAGGGGAACTAATGAAAAACTGTTTTTT.

This clone was picked up a small number of times. V usage is TRBV28 and J usage is TRBJ2-1; TRBD1 might be the D (6 bases). The CDR3 is made up of 15 amino acids. Germline-derived CDR1 and CDR2 are MDHEN and SYDVKM. The V end was cut by 5 bases, the J end by 4 bases, with 15 bases between. CDR3: CASSTQGIRYNEQFF. The CDR3 DNA follows: TGTGCCAGCAGTACCCAGGGGATTCGTTACAATGAGCAGTTCTTC.

This clone has only one observation. The V and J genes are TRBV6-5 and TRBJ1-2; no definite D call. The CDR3 contains 13 residues. The ends were cut back, 5 bases at V and 2 bases at J, with 9 bases in the middle. Germline CDR1 is MNHEY and CDR2 is SVGAGI. The CDR3 spells CASSRDGNYGYTF. CDR3 sequence (DNA): TGTGCCAGCAGTAGAGACGGGAACTATGGCTACACCTTC.

The V call is TRBV27, the J call TRBJ1-6; no firm D call. The CDR3 extends over 16 amino acids. Deletions cut 2 bases from V and 8 bases from J, with 16 bases between. Germline V gives CDR1 MNHEY, CDR2 SMNVEV (reference sequence). For the CDR3, the DNA is TGTGCCAGCAGTTTAAATCGCCCCCCCGGGGATTCACCCCTCCACTTT. The encoded protein is CASSLNRPPGDSPLHF.

The J gene is TRBJ1-5, the V gene TRBV28, with D perhaps matching TRBD1 (5 bases). Looked up from germline, CDR1 is MDHEN and CDR2 is SYDVKM. CDR3 length: 14 residues. The V gene lost 8 bases and the J gene lost 2 bases, with 13 bases spanning the gap. For the CDR3, the DNA is TGTGCCAGCGGTCGGCCGGGGGGCAATCAGCCCCAGCATTTT. Its translation: CASGRPGGNQPQHF. The full variable domain, with the rest looked up from reference TRBV28 and TRBJ1-5, is DVKVTQSSRYLVKRTGEKVFLECVQDMDHENMFWYRQDPGLGLRLIYFSYDVKMKEKGDIPEGYSVSREKKERFSLILESASTNQTSMYLCASGRPGGNQPQHFGDGTRLSIL.

This clone was recorded a few times. The V and J genes are TRBV7-9 and TRBJ2-2, with TRBD1 identical over 7 bases. Per germline, CDR1 SEHNR and CDR2 FQNEAQ (reference sequence). V dropped 6 bases and J dropped 3; count of bases not matched to a gene: 10. The CDR3 is made up of 16 amino acids. CDR3 residues: CASSPDTGADTGELFF. CDR3 in DNA: TGTGCCAGCAGTCCTGATACAGGGGCGGACACCGGGGAGCTGTTTTTT.

The genes are TRBV28 and TRBJ2-7; D may be TRBD1 (6 bases). Germline CDR1 reads MDHEN; CDR2 reads SYDVKM. The CDR3 runs 15 residues. Trimming left V 5 bases short and J 2 bases short, with 16 bases between. CDR3 protein: CASSEIRGQAYEQYF. The CDR3 DNA reads as TGTGCCAGCAGTGAAATCAGGGGCCAAGCCTACGAGCAGTACTTC.

The chain couples TRBV27 to TRBJ2-7; 7 bases match TRBD1. V trimming: 2 bases; J trimming: 2 bases; junction bases outside the gene matches: 6. This CDR3 has 15 residues. Germline assignment: CDR1 MNHEY and CDR2 SMNVEV (reference sequence). The CDR3 loop is CASSLTGTAPYEQYF. For the CDR3, the DNA is TGTGCCAGCAGTTTAACGGGGACAGCACCCTACGAGCAGTACTTC.

V usage is TRBV28 and J usage is TRBJ2-7; D perhaps matches TRBD2 (6 bases). The germline V gene encodes CDR1 MDHEN and CDR2 SYDVKM. The CDR3 spans 15 residues. V lost 3 bases and J 1 base, leaving 13 bases between the germline ends. For the CDR3, the DNA is TGTGCCAGCAGTTTGAATAGCGGTCCTTCCTACGAGCAGTACTTC. Encoded protein: CASSLNSGPSYEQYF.

The rearrangement uses TRBV28 and TRBJ1-1; 8 nucleotides agree with TRBD1. After removal of 4 bases from V and 1 base from J, the junction contained 8 bases not matched to a gene. This CDR3 has 16 residues. Germline assignment: CDR1 MDHEN and CDR2 SYDVKM. CDR3 region: CASSWRQGTGNTEAFF. The CDR3 nucleotides read TGTGCCAGCAGTTGGAGACAGGGGACGGGGAACACTGAAGCTTTCTTT.

The chain couples TRBV6-6 to TRBJ1-6, with D possibly matching TRBD1 (5 bases). In germline, CDR1 is MNHNY, CDR2 SVGAGI (reference sequence). V gave up 0 bases and J gave up 4 bases, with 10 bases separating them. The CDR3 length is 16 residues. CDR3 bases: TGTGCCAGCAGTTACTCGGCGCAGGGTTATAATTCACCCCTCCACTTT. Its protein is CASSYSAQGYNSPLHF.

The V and J genes are TRBV18 and TRBJ2-5, with TRBD1 identical over 7 bases. J was trimmed by 2 bases and V by 1 base; bases with no gene match: 10. The V gene's germline CDR1 is KGHSH and CDR2 LQKENI. The CDR3 has 17 residues. The CDR3 DNA follows: TGTGCCAGCTCACCACGGGTCCGAGACAGGGATCAAGAGACCCAGTACTTC. It yields the protein CASSPRVRDRDQETQYF.

This clone came up a few times. The rearrangement uses TRBV5-5 and TRBJ1-6; TRBD1 matches 7 bases. Germline CDR1 is SGHKS and CDR2 is YYEKEE (reference sequence). This CDR3 has 15 amino acids. The J segment lost 5 bases and the V segment lost 4 bases, leaving 6 bases of the junction unmatched. CDR3 residues: CASSARTGNNSPLHF. CDR3 nucleotide sequence: TGTGCCAGCAGCGCGAGGACAGGAAATAATTCACCCCTCCACTTT.

The V and J genes are TRBV3-1 (or the pseudogene TRBV3-2) and TRBJ2-1, with 10 bases fitting TRBD2. Per the germline V gene, CDR1 is LGHDT and CDR2 is YNNKEL (reference sequence). This CDR3 contains 15 residues. Trimming took 6 bases from V and 6 from J; bases not matched to a gene: 8. The CDR3 region is CASRSGTSDLNEQFF. CDR3 sequence (DNA): TGTGCCAGCAGATCCGGGACTAGCGACCTCAATGAGCAGTTCTTC.

This clone was seen more than once but under ten times. The gene calls are TRBV4-2 and TRBJ2-1; 10 bases align to TRBD1. The CDR3 loop spans 18 amino acids. V dropped 4 bases and J dropped 6; count of bases not matched to a gene: 15. The germline CDR1 and CDR2 sequences are LGHNA and YNFKEQ. The CDR3 is CASSRLGTGEKTGNEQFF. In nucleotides, the CDR3 is TGTGCCAGCAGCCGATTAGGGACAGGGGAGAAGACAGGCAATGAGCAGTTCTTC.

This clone came up once. The V and J genes are TRBV28 and TRBJ2-1; 8 bases fit TRBD2. The CDR3 extends over 17 amino acids. Germline CDR1 MDHEN, CDR2 SYDVKM. V trimming: 5 bases; J trimming: 1 base; junction bases outside the gene matches: 10. Written as DNA, the CDR3 is TGTGCCAGCAGTCTATCTAGCGGGTGGGGGTCCTACAATGAGCAGTTCTTC. It yields the protein CASSLSSGWGSYNEQFF.

V usage is TRBV5-1 and J usage is TRBJ1-5, with 7 positions matching TRBD1. The CDR3 extends over 14 amino acids. Germline loops: CDR1 SGHRS, CDR2 YFSETQ. V trimming: 5 bases; J trimming: 11 bases; junction bases outside the gene matches: 13. As DNA, the CDR3 is TGCGCCAGCAGGATGGGACAGAATAGTCAAACCCAGCATTTT. It yields the protein CASRMGQNSQTQHF.

V usage is TRBV11-2 and J usage is TRBJ2-3; TRBD1 matches 11 bases. The CDR3 is 18 residues long. Germline CDR1 is SGHAT and CDR2 is FQNNGV. V was clipped by 1 base and J by 2 bases; unmatched bases: 8. The CDR3 region has the DNA TGTGCCAGCAGCTTAGGCTACGGGGGACAGGGGGACACAGATACGCAGTATTTT. Translating it yields CASSLGYGGQGDTDTQYF.